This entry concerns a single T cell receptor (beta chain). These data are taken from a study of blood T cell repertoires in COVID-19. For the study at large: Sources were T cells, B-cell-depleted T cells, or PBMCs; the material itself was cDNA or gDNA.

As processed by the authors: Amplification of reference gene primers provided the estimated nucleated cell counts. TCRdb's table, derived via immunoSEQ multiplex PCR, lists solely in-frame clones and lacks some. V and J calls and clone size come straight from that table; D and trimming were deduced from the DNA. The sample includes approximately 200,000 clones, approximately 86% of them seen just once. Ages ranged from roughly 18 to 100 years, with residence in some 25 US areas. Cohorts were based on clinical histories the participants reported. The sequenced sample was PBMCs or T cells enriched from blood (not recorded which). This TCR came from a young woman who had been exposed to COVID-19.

CDR3 coding DNA: TGTGCCAGCAAAGGCCAGGGGATGGGCGAGCAGTACTTC. Translating it yields CASKGQGMGEQYF. The V gene is TRBV25-1, the J gene TRBJ2-7; the D gene is possibly TRBD1 (6 bases). CDR1 and CDR2 from the germline V gene are MGHDK and SYGVNS. The CDR3 has 13 amino acids. The V end lost 7 bases, the J end lost 6 bases, and 16 bases lay between the germline ends.